One sample yielded the 21 T cell receptor beta chains listed below, sequenced in a study of blood T cell repertoires in COVID-19. TCRdb keeps only in-frame clones here, not all; method: immunoSEQ multiplex PCR. The table lists roughly 250,000 clones, roughly four fifths of them singletons, with 12% in the top ten. Sequencing was performed on peripheral blood. These receptor sequences come from a woman aged 60-75 years with active or convalescent COVID-19.

V and J are TRBV6-5 and TRBJ2-1; D perhaps matches TRBD2 (5 bases). Per the germline V gene, CDR1 is MNHEY and CDR2 is SVGAGI. V was cut by 6 bases and J by 5 bases, with 17 bases left in between. The CDR3 covers 15 residues. CDR3 amino acids: CASSPRGRVDNEQFF. The CDR3, as DNA: TGTGCCAGCAGCCCACGTGGGAGAGTAGACAATGAGCAGTTCTTC.

The genes are TRBV4-1 and TRBJ1-1, with D unresolved. Trimming shortened V by 3 bases and J by 2 bases, and 4 bases separated the two germline ends. There are 12 residues in the CDR3. Germline V CDR1 and CDR2: MGHRA, YSYEKL. The CDR3 bases are TGCGCCAGCAGCCACCGTAACACTGAAGCTTTCTTT. Translating gives CASSHRNTEAFF.

The chain joins TRBV30 to TRBJ1-6, with unresolved D. Trimming removed 3 bases from V and 7 bases from J, with 7 bases in between. Germline V CDR1 and CDR2: GTSNPN, SVGIG (reference sequence). The CDR3 has 12 amino acids. The CDR3 DNA reads as TGTGCCTGGAGCACGGGGAATTCACCCCTCCACTTT. Translating it yields CAWSTGNSPLHF.

J is TRBJ1-1 and V is TRBV6-5; 9 nucleotides line up with TRBD1. The CDR3 spans 15 residues. The V and J ends lost 5 bases and 1 base, in that order; junction bases with no gene match: 5. Germline V gene data show CDR1 as MNHEY and CDR2 as SVGAGI. CDR3 region: CASSNPGQGNTEAFF. The DNA of the CDR3 is TGTGCCAGCAGTAACCCGGGACAGGGGAACACTGAAGCTTTCTTT.

This clone was counted a single time. The chain joins TRBV7-2 to TRBJ2-7; weak D call: TRBD2 (5 bases). CDR3 length: 14 residues. V was pared by 5 bases and J by 9 bases, with 20 bases between. Germline CDR1 and CDR2: SGHTA and FQGNSA. In DNA form, the CDR3 reads TGTGCCAGCAGCCCGTTCGAGGGTCTCGATGTGCAGTACTTC. It is translated as CASSPFEGLDVQYF.

The chain employs TRBV12-5 and TRBJ1-6; D might be TRBD1 (6 bases). Trimming shortened V by 7 bases and J by 3 bases, and 19 bases separated the two germline ends. Germline CDR1 reads LGHNT; CDR2 reads FRNRAP. The CDR3 length is 17 residues. As DNA, the CDR3 is TGTGCTAGTGCCTCCACGGGACATCAGCACTATAATTCACCCCTCCACTTT. It yields the protein CASASTGHQHYNSPLHF. The complete variable domain, with remaining parts taken from reference TRBV12-5 and TRBJ1-6, reads DARVTQTPRHKVTEMGQEVTMRCQPILGHNTVFWYRQTMMQGLELLAYFRNRAPLDDSGMPKDRFSAEMPDATLATLKIQPSEPRDSAVYFCASASTGHQHYNSPLHFGNGTRLTVT.

The J gene is TRBJ1-6, the V gene TRBV27; D gene uncertain. The CDR3 contains 14 residues. Trimming cost V 6 bases and J 5 bases, with 11 bases left between them. CDR1 MNHEY and CDR2 SMNVEV come from the germline V gene (reference sequence). The CDR3 DNA reads as TGTGCCAGCAGGGGAGGGTCGAATAATTCACCCCTCCACTTT. This sequence encodes CASRGGSNNSPLHF.

The chain employs TRBV19 and TRBJ1-4; the D gene is possibly TRBD1 (5 bases). The CDR3 loop spans 14 amino acids. Trimming removed 5 bases from V and 3 bases from J, with 10 bases in between. The V gene's germline CDR1 is LNHDA and CDR2 SQIVND (reference sequence). In DNA, the CDR3 is TGTGCCAGTAGTGCGGCCAGGGCTAATGAAAAACTGTTTTTT. The encoded protein is CASSAARANEKLFF.

The genes are TRBV6-5 and TRBJ1-5, with D possibly TRBD1 on 6 matching bases. The germline V and J ends were trimmed by 7 bases and 5 bases, with 15 bases remaining between them. Germline V gene data show CDR1 as MNHEY and CDR2 as SVGAGI. The CDR3 consists of 14 residues. The CDR3 region is CASKLAGEYQPQHF. The CDR3, as DNA: TGTGCCAGCAAGCTGGCAGGGGAGTATCAGCCCCAGCATTTT.

The sample holds one count of this clone. V and J are TRBV5-6 and TRBJ1-3; D call uncertain. Germline V lookup: CDR1 SGHDT, CDR2 YYEEEE. The V end was cut by 3 bases, the J end by 0 bases, with 10 bases between. This CDR3 contains 15 residues. The CDR3 region has the DNA TGTGCCAGCAGCTATGGGCCGATCTCTGGAAACACCATATATTTT. Encoded protein: CASSYGPISGNTIYF.

The V and J genes are TRBV6-4 and TRBJ2-2, with unresolved D. Germline loops: CDR1 MRHNA, CDR2 SNTAGT. The CDR3 loop spans 14 amino acids. V shed 2 bases and J shed 1 base, with 5 bases lying between them. The CDR3 here is CASSDRVNTGELFF. CDR3 sequence (DNA): TGTGCCAGCAGTGACCGAGTGAACACCGGGGAGCTGTTTTTT.

The chain recombines TRBV5-6 with TRBJ1-3, with 8 bases aligning to TRBD1. Germline V lookup: CDR1 SGHDT, CDR2 YYEEEE. V shed 4 bases, J shed 2 bases, and the junction held 5 bases outside the gene matches. This CDR3 contains 15 residues. CDR3 in DNA: TGTGCCAGCAGCGTGAGGACAGGGCCTGGAAACACCATATATTTT. Translation gives CASSVRTGPGNTIYF.

The J gene is TRBJ1-5, the V gene TRBV4-3; tentative D call: TRBD1 (6 bases). The germline gives CDR1 LGHNA, CDR2 YSLEER. V lost 0 bases to trimming and J lost 7 bases, with 19 bases between them. CDR3 length: 17 residues. This chain's CDR3 is CASSQELTGLRGQPQHF. CDR3 DNA: TGCGCCAGCAGCCAAGAGTTAACAGGGCTAAGAGGACAGCCCCAGCATTTT.

V is TRBV5-1 and J is TRBJ2-7, with 8 bases that match TRBD2. The germline V gene has CDR1 SGHRS and CDR2 YFSETQ. Trimming at V came to 4 bases and at J to 3 bases, leaving 6 bases not matched to a gene. The CDR3 is 14 residues long. The CDR3 region has the DNA TGCGCCAGCAGCCGGGGGGGTTTGGACTACGAGCAGTACTTC. Its translation is CASSRGGLDYEQYF.

The V call is TRBV4-1, the J call TRBJ2-3, with 9 bases identical to TRBD2. CDR1 and CDR2 from the germline V gene are MGHRA and YSYEKL. Trimming at V came to 0 bases and at J to 6 bases, leaving 10 bases not matched to a gene. CDR3 length: 17 amino acids. The CDR3 sequence: CASSQDNRLAGMDTQYF. CDR3 nucleotide sequence: TGCGCCAGCAGCCAAGATAATAGGCTAGCGGGGATGGATACGCAGTATTTT.

This clone came up once. The rearrangement links TRBV5-8 to TRBJ1-1, with 7 bases fitting TRBD1. J was trimmed by 8 bases and V by 4 bases; bases with no gene match: 8. This CDR3 is built from 13 residues. Germline lookup yields CDR1 SGHTS and CDR2 YDEGEE. This CDR3 is CASSRSWDREAFF. For the CDR3, the DNA is TGTGCCAGCAGCCGGTCCTGGGACAGAGAAGCTTTCTTT.

This sequence joins TRBV19 and TRBJ1-3; D is unclear. Germline V CDR1 and CDR2: LNHDA, SQIVND (reference sequence). The ends were cut back, 7 bases at V and 0 bases at J, with 7 bases in the middle. This CDR3 comprises 13 residues. CDR3 coding DNA: TGTGCCAGTAAATTCCGCTCTGGAAACACCATATATTTT. Translating gives CASKFRSGNTIYF. The complete variable domain, with remaining parts taken from reference TRBV19 and TRBJ1-3, reads DGGITQSPKYLFRKEGQNVTLSCEQNLNHDAMYWYRQDPGQGLRLIYYSQIVNDFQKGDIAEGYSVSREKKESFPLTVTSAQKNPTAFYLCASKFRSGNTIYFGEGSWLTVV.

The rearrangement links TRBV7-9 to TRBJ1-2, with TRBD1 identical over 9 bases. The CDR3 sequence is 15 residues long. The V gene's germline CDR1 is SEHNR and CDR2 FQNEAQ (reference sequence). V was clipped by 5 bases and J by 4 bases; unmatched bases: 8. The DNA for the CDR3 is TGTGCCAGCAGCCATACTACAGGGGGCCCCTATGGCTACACCTTC. This translates into CASSHTTGGPYGYTF.

The chain employs TRBV5-4 and TRBJ2-7, with 7 bases aligning to TRBD1. In germline, CDR1 is SGHNT, CDR2 YYREEE (reference sequence). The length of the CDR3 is 14 residues. V trimming: 2 bases; J trimming: 7 bases; junction bases outside the gene matches: 9. CDR3 residues: CASSFQGVSPEQYF. The CDR3 DNA sequence: TGTGCCAGCAGCTTCCAGGGGGTTAGCCCGGAGCAGTACTTC.

The sample holds a few counts of this clone. V and J are TRBV4-3 and TRBJ1-1; weak D call: TRBD1 (5 bases). The germline V gene has CDR1 LGHNA and CDR2 YSLEER. The CDR3 loop spans 15 amino acids. Trimming stripped 4 bases from V and 6 bases from J, with 18 bases between. In nucleotides, the CDR3 is TGCGCCAGCAGCCTTCGCCTACAGGCCGAGTCTGAAGCTTTCTTT. Protein product: CASSLRLQAESEAFF.

The rearrangement uses TRBV30 and TRBJ2-1, with D unclear. This CDR3 is built from 12 residues. Trimming stripped 2 bases from V and 4 bases from J, with 6 bases between. Per germline, CDR1 GTSNPN and CDR2 SVGIG (reference sequence). This CDR3 is CAWSPGYNEQFF. The CDR3 coding sequence is TGTGCCTGGAGTCCCGGGTACAATGAGCAGTTCTTC.